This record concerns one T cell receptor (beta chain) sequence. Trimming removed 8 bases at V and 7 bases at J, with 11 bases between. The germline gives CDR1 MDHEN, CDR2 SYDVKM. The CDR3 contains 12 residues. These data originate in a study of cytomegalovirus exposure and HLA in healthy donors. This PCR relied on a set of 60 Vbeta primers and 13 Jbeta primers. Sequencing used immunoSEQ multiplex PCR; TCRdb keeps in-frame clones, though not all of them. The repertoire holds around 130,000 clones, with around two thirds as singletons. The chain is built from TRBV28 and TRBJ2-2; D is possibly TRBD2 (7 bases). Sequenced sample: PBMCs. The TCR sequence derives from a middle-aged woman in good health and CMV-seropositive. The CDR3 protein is CASGGGVGELFF. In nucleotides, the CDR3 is TGTGCCAGCGGAGGGGGGGTCGGGGAGCTGTTTTTT.